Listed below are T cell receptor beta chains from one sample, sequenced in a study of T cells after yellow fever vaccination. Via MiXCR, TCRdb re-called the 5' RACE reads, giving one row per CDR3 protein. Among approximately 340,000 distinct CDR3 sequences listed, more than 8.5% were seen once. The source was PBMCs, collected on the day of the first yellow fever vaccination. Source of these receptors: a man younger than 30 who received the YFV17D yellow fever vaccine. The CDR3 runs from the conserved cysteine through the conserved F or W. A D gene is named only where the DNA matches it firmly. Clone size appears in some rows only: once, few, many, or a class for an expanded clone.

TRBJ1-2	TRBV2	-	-	CASSDGGPYGYTF	TGTGCCAGCAGTGATGGGGGTCCCTATGGCTACACCTTC
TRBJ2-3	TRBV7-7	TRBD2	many	CASSRGTSGSTDTQYF	TGTGCCAGCAGCCGCGGGACTAGCGGCAGCACAGATACGCAGTATTTT
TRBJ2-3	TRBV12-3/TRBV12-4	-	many	CASKLGRWGTQYF	TGTGCCAGCAAATTGGGACGGTGGGGTACGCAGTATTTT
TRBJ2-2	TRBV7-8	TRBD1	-	CASSLMGQTRGELFF	TGTGCCAGCAGCTTAATGGGACAGACCCGAGGGGAGCTGTTTTTT
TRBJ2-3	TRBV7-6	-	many	CASSPTSTDTQYF	TGTGCCAGCAGTCCCACTAGCACAGATACGCAGTATTTT
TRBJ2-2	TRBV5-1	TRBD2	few	CASSLGLAGLGELFF	TGCGCCAGCAGCTTGGGACTAGCGGGGCTCGGGGAGCTGTTTTTT
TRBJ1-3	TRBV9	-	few	CASSVDVRRENTIYF	TGTGCCAGCAGCGTAGACGTCCGGAGGGAAAACACCATATATTTT
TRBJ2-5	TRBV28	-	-	CASSLPLGRRYQETQYF	TGTGCCAGCAGTTTACCCTTAGGACGGAGGTACCAAGAGACCCAGTATTTC
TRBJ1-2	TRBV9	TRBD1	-	CASSAPRDSYGYTF	TGTGCCAGCAGCGCCCCCCGGGACAGCTATGGCTACACCTTC
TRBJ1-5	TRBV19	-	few	CASSPRRNSNQPQHF	TGTGCCAGTAGTCCAAGACGGAATAGCAATCAGCCCCAGCATTTT
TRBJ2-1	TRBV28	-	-	CASSFPGGRYNEQFF	TGTGCCAGCAGTTTCCCGGGGGGCCGTTACAATGAGCAGTTCTTC
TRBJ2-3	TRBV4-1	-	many	CASSQGPYVGGSTDTQYF	TGCGCCAGCAGCCAAGGACCGTACGTTGGCGGGAGCACAGATACGCAGTATTTT
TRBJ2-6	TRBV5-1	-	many	CASSFGISGANVLTF	TGCGCCAGCAGCTTTGGAATCTCTGGGGCCAACGTCCTGACTTTC
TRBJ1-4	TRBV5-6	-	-	CASSLARRTNEKLFF	TGTGCCAGCAGCTTGGCGCGGCGGACTAATGAAAAACTGTTTTTT
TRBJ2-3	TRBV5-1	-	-	CASSLSGMWTDTQYF	TGCGCCAGCAGCTTGTCGGGGATGTGGACGGATACGCAGTATTTT
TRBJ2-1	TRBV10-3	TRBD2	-	CAISETAGAYNEQFF	TGTGCCATCAGTGAGACAGCGGGGGCGTACAATGAGCAGTTCTTC
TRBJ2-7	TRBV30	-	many	CAWSVSYEQYF	TGTGCCTGGAGTGTGAGCTACGAGCAGTACTTC
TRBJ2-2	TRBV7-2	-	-	CANRRGRDTGELFF	TGTGCCAATCGAAGGGGAAGGGACACCGGGGAGCTGTTTTTT
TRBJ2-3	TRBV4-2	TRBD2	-	CASSKGGLATDTQYF	TGTGCCAGCAGCAAAGGTGGACTAGCCACAGATACGCAGTATTTT
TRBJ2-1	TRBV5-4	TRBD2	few	CASSLKRGDPHNEQFF	TGTGCCAGCAGCTTGAAGCGGGGGGACCCCCACAATGAGCAGTTCTTC
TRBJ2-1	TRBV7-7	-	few	CASSLDGVDEQFF	TGTGCCAGCAGCTTAGACGGGGTGGATGAGCAGTTCTTC
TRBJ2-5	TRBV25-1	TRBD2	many	CASRPNRGAGDGQETQYF	TGTGCCAGCAGGCCAAATAGGGGAGCGGGGGATGGTCAAGAGACCCAGTACTTC
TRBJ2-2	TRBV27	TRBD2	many	CASSFAERGLLGGELFF	TGTGCCAGCAGTTTCGCCGAGCGGGGGTTACTTGGCGGGGAGCTGTTTTTT
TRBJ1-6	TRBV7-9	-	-	CASSPGAYNSPLHF	TGTGCCAGCAGCCCTGGGGCCTATAATTCACCCCTCCACTTT
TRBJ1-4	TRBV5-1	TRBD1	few	CASSWKGQGEGLFF	TGCGCCAGCAGCTGGAAAGGACAGGGTGAGGGACTGTTTTTT
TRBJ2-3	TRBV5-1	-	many	CASSLRVGGPTDTQYF	TGCGCCAGCAGCTTGAGGGTGGGGGGGCCCACAGATACGCAGTATTTT
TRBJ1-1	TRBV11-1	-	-	CASSLVEATEAFF	TGTGCCAGCAGCTTAGTGGAGGCCACTGAAGCTTTCTTT
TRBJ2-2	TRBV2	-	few	CASSEIPKGGGELFF	TGTGCCAGCAGTGAAATCCCTAAGGGGGGCGGGGAGCTGTTTTTT
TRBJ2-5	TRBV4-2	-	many	CASSQGRGMETQYF	TGTGCCAGCAGCCAAGGAAGGGGGATGGAGACCCAGTACTTC
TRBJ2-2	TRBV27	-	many	CASTPQGHNTGELFF	TGTGCCAGCACCCCTCAGGGACACAACACCGGGGAGCTGTTTTTT
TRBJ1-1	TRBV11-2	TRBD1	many	CASSLAGGQGEAFF	TGTGCCAGCAGCTTAGCGGGAGGACAGGGGGAAGCTTTCTTT
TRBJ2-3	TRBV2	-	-	CASSAPAGLSLADTQYF	TGTGCCAGCAGTGCCCCCGCGGGACTTTCCCTGGCAGATACGCAGTATTTT
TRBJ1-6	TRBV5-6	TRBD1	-	CASSLVGGTFTGGDNSPLHF	TGTGCCAGCAGCTTGGTAGGGGGAACATTCACAGGGGGAGATAATTCACCCCTCCACTTT
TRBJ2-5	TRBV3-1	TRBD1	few	CASSNDVRTGDETQYF	TGTGCCAGCAGTAACGACGTAAGGACAGGGGACGAGACCCAGTACTTC
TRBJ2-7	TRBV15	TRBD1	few	CATSRTGPYEQYF	TGTGCCACCAGCAGGACAGGGCCCTACGAGCAGTACTTC
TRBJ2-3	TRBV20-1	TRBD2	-	CSVGGALYHTQYF	TGCAGTGTCGGGGGGGCCTTATACCATACGCAGTATTTT
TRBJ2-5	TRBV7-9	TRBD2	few	CASSFLAGNQETQYF	TGTGCCAGCAGCTTTCTAGCGGGGAACCAAGAGACCCAGTACTTC
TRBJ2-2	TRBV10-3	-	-	CAIQSVTGELFF	TGTGCCATCCAGAGCGTCACCGGGGAGCTGTTTTTT
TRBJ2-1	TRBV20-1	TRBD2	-	CSASIAGRYNEQFF	TGCAGTGCTAGCATAGCGGGGCGTTACAATGAGCAGTTCTTC
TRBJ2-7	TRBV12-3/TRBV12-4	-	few	CASRASYEQYF	TGTGCCAGCCGGGCCAGTTACGAGCAGTACTTC
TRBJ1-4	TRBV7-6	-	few	CASSHTGTEGKLFF	TGTGCCAGCAGTCACACCGGGACCGAGGGCAAACTGTTTTTT
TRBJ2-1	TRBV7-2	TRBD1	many	CASSPQPGTGPYNEQFF	TGTGCCAGCAGCCCGCAGCCCGGGACAGGACCATACAATGAGCAGTTCTTC
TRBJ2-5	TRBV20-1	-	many	CSARRRYQETQYF	TGCAGTGCTAGAAGGCGGTACCAAGAGACCCAGTACTTC
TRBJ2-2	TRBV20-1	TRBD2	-	CSARLAASNTGELFF	TGCAGTGCTAGACTAGCGGCCTCGAACACCGGGGAGCTGTTTTTT
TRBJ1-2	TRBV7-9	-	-	CASSLDFWYEGGYGYTF	TGTGCCAGCAGCTTAGATTTCTGGTACGAGGGGGGCTATGGCTACACCTTC
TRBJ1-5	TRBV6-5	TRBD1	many	CASSSGTDSNQPQHF	TGTGCCAGCAGTTCCGGGACAGATAGCAATCAGCCCCAGCATTTT
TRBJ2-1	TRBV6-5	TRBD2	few	CASSRLLTSGGNEQFF	TGTGCCAGCAGCCGCCTCCTCACTAGCGGGGGCAATGAGCAGTTCTTC
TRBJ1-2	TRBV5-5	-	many	CASSSGQNYGYTF	TGTGCCAGCAGCTCCGGACAGAACTATGGCTACACCTTC
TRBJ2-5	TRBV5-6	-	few	CASSLGDGETQYF	TGTGCCAGCAGCTTAGGGGACGGAGAGACCCAGTACTTC
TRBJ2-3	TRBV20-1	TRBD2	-	CSGGAGLAGGKGSDTQYF	TGCAGCGGAGGAGCCGGACTAGCGGGGGGCAAGGGGTCAGATACGCAGTATTTT